One TCR beta chain is described in this entry. This sample is part of a study of blood T cell repertoires in COVID-19. In the study overall: COVID-19 samples, acute and convalescent, were from the United States, Italy and Spain.

Study processing details: For nucleated cells, counts were estimated from reference gene primer amplification. TCRdb keeps only in-frame clones here, not all; method: immunoSEQ multiplex PCR. V and J calls and clone size are as listed in that table; D and trimming were resolved from the DNA. The data show around 140,000 clones, with about 89% seen just once and approximately 4.3% held by the top ten. The V end lost 4 bases, the J end lost 1 base, and 14 bases lay between the germline ends. The CDR3 has 16 amino acids. CDR1 MNHEY and CDR2 SVGAGI come from the germline V gene. The V and J genes are TRBV6-5 and TRBJ1-3; perhaps TRBD1 as D (5 bases). The sequencing input was peripheral blood. The clonotype originates from a man aged 60-69 years with COVID-19, enrolled during active disease. The CDR3 DNA reads as TGTGCCAGCAGTTCGACCTCAGGGTTGTCTGGAAACACCATATATTTT. Its translation: CASSSTSGLSGNTIYF.